This entry is about one T cell receptor (beta chain). The data belong to a study of blood T cell repertoires in COVID-19. Background on the study: Sources were T cells, B-cell-depleted T cells, or PBMCs; the material itself was cDNA or gDNA.

Original handling: Amplification with reference gene primers provided the estimates of nucleated cell counts. The assay was immunoSEQ multiplex PCR, and TCRdb's table has in-frame clones only and misses some. The DNA gave D and trimming, while V, J and clone size come from that table. The sample consists of a few hundred thousand clones, around 90% of them appearing once. This clonotype originated in a woman between 35 and 50 years old with acute or convalescent COVID-19. Source material: peripheral blood.

CDR3 region: CATSSPTEGSYGYTF. In nucleotides, the CDR3 is TGTGCCACCAGCAGTCCTACGGAGGGTTCCTATGGCTACACCTTC. The V and J genes are TRBV15 and TRBJ1-2, with no clear D. The ends were cut back, 3 bases at V and 4 bases at J, with 15 bases in the middle. The CDR3 consists of 15 residues. Germline assignment: CDR1 LNHNV and CDR2 YYDKDF (reference sequence).